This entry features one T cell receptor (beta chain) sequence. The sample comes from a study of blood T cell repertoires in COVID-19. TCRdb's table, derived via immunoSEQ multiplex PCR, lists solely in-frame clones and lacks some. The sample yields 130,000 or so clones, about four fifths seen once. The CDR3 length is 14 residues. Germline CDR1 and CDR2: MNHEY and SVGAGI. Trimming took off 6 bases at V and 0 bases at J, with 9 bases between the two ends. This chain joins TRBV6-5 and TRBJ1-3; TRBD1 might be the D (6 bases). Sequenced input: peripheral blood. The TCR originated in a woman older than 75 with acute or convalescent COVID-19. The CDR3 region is CASSSDSSGNTIYF. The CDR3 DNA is TGTGCCAGCAGCTCGGACAGCTCTGGAAACACCATATATTTT.